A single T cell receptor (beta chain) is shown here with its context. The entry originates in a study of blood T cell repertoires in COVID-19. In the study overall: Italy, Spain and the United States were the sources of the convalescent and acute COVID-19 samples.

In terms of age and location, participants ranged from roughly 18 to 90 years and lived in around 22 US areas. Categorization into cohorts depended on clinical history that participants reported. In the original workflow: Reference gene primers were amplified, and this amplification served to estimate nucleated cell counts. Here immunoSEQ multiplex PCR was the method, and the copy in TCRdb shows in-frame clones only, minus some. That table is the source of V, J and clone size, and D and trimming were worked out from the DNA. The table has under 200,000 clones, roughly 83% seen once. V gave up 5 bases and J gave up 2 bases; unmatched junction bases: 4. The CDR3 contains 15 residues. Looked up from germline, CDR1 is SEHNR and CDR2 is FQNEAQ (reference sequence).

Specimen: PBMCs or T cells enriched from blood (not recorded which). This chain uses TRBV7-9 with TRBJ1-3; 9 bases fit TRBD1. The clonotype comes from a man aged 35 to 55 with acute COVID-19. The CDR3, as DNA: TGTGCCAGCAGCAGATGGACAGGGGCTGGAAACACCATATATTTT. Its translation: CASSRWTGAGNTIYF.